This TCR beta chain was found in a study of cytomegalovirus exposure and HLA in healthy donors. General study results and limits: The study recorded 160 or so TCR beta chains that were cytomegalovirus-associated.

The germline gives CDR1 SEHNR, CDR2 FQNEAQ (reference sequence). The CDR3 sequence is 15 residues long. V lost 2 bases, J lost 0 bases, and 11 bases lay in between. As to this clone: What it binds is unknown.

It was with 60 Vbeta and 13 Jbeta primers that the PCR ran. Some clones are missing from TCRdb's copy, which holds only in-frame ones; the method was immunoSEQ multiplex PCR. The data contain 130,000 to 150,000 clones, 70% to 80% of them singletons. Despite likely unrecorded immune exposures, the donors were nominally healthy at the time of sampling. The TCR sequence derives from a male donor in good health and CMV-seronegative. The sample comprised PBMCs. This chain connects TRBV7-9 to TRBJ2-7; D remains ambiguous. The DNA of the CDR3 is TGTGCCAGCAGCTTAAGTGAGGCCTCCTCCTACGAGCAGTACTTC. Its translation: CASSLSEASSYEQYF.